This T cell receptor beta chain originates from a study of PD-1 blockade in classical Hodgkin lymphoma. Stated time point: cycle 4 day 1 (C4D1), after 6 weeks of nivolumab. All trial patients relapsed after autologous stem cell transplantation. The germline V gene encodes CDR1 MNHEY and CDR2 SVGAGI. V was cut by 0 bases and J by 2 bases, with 12 bases left in between. This CDR3 spans 16 amino acids. Sequencing used immunoSEQ multiplex PCR; TCRdb keeps in-frame clones, though not all of them. The data show some 45,000 clones, roughly 78% seen once. This TCR came from a human donor with classical Hodgkin lymphoma. Sequenced here: peripheral blood mononuclear cells (PBMCs), sampled before the fourth cycle of nivolumab. V usage is TRBV6-5 and J usage is TRBJ2-3; D might be TRBD1 or TRBD2, each matching 5 bases. CDR3 bases: TGTGCCAGCAGTTACTCGCTGGGGACGAACACAGATACGCAGTATTTT. Residues: CASSYSLGTNTDTQYF.